The following is a T cell receptor beta chain sequence with its context. Per the original data handling: Reference gene primer amplification gave estimated nucleated cell counts. The repertoire was sequenced with immunoSEQ multiplex PCR; TCRdb's copy has only in-frame clones and lacks some. V and J calls and clone size are as listed in that table; D and trimming were resolved from the DNA. Of roughly 260,000 clones detected, 86% appear once; the ten largest clones hold around 9.1%. This sample was included in a study of blood T cell repertoires in COVID-19. In the study overall: From the United States, Italy and Spain came samples of acute and convalescent COVID-19.

Looked up from germline, CDR1 is SGHVS and CDR2 is FQNEAQ. The ends were cut back, 4 bases at V and 3 bases at J, with 7 bases in the middle. The CDR3 is 13 amino acids. This sequence joins TRBV7-8 and TRBJ1-3; D remains ambiguous. Sequenced material: peripheral blood. This TCR was recovered from a middle-aged man who had recovered from COVID-19. The CDR3 region has the DNA TGTGCCAGCAGCTCTAGTAATGGAAACACCATATATTTT. This gives the protein CASSSSNGNTIYF.